A single sample is the source of the 21 T cell receptor beta chains below, sequenced in a study of shared clonotypes between healthy human individuals. Method: immunoSEQ multiplex PCR; TCRdb's copy keeps in-frame clones and lacks some. Here the sample spans hundreds of thousands of clones, about 96% being singletons. Terminally differentiated effector memory CD45RA+ cells were excluded from the naive CD8 cells, which were CD45RO-negative and positively selected for CCR7. The sequencing sample was made of naive CD8+ T cells sorted from blood. The receptors derive from a man aged 25 to 40 in good health.

V and J are TRBV7-9 and TRBJ2-1; D possibly corresponds to TRBD2 (5 bases). V dropped 2 bases and J dropped 5 bases, with 10 bases sitting between them. Germline assignment: CDR1 SEHNR and CDR2 FQNEAQ (reference sequence). This CDR3 comprises 14 residues. The CDR3, as DNA: TGTGCCAGCAGCTTATTACTAGATGACAATGAGCAGTTCTTC. It is translated as CASSLLLDDNEQFF.

Points on this clone: Other DNA sequences in this sample translate to the same CDR3. The chain recombines TRBV28 with TRBJ2-7, with D unresolved. The V gene lost 6 bases and the J gene lost 1 base, with 1 base spanning the gap. In germline, CDR1 is MDHEN, CDR2 SYDVKM. The CDR3 totals 10 residues. Written as DNA, the CDR3 is TGTGCCAGCAGGTCCTACGAGCAGTACTTC. Protein: CASRSYEQYF.

This clone was recorded once. V gene TRBV7-2 combines with J gene TRBJ1-2, with TRBD1 matching over 8 bases. J gave up 6 bases and V 6 bases, and 9 bases lay outside the gene matches. Germline lookup yields CDR1 SGHTA and CDR2 FQGNSA. The CDR3 consists of 14 residues. CDR3 loop: CASRLNRGVDGYTF. CDR3 DNA sequence: TGTGCCAGCAGACTTAACAGGGGGGTTGATGGCTACACCTTC.

The chain links TRBV27 to TRBJ2-7; D not certain. CDR3 length equals 13 residues. V was shortened by 4 bases and J by 6 bases, with 13 bases between the two germline ends. Germline V gene data show CDR1 as MNHEY and CDR2 as SMNVEV (reference sequence). CDR3 loop: CASSWRIMGEQYF. The CDR3 nucleotides are TGTGCCAGCAGTTGGCGAATAATGGGCGAGCAGTACTTC.

J is TRBJ2-1 and V is TRBV7-9; 10 nucleotides line up with TRBD2. The CDR3 contains 14 residues. J lost 8 bases, V lost 7 bases, and 8 bases had no gene match. CDR1 is SEHNR, CDR2 FQNEAQ, per germline (reference sequence). The CDR3 coding sequence is TGTGCCAGCAATCAGCGGGAGGGGGACGATGAGCAGTTCTTC. Protein: CASNQREGDDEQFF.

J is TRBJ2-1 and V is TRBV9, with D perhaps matching TRBD2 (5 bases). The V and J ends lost 3 bases and 4 bases respectively, with 11 bases between them. This CDR3 spans 14 amino acids. Germline V CDR1 and CDR2: SGDLS, YYNGEE. CDR3 DNA: TGTGCCAGCAGCGGATTCGGACTTTACAATGAGCAGTTCTTC. This translates into CASSGFGLYNEQFF.

This clone was seen once. The chain links TRBV27 to TRBJ2-7; D not resolved. The V gene's germline CDR1 is MNHEY and CDR2 SMNVEV (reference sequence). Trimming cost V 6 bases and J 4 bases, with 13 bases left between them. This CDR3 spans 13 amino acids. CDR3 coding DNA: TGTGCCAGCAGGGATTCGGTGAAGTACGAGCAGTACTTC. It codes for CASRDSVKYEQYF.

The chain employs TRBV7-9 and TRBJ2-7, with a possible D match to TRBD1 (6 bases). The CDR3 runs to 16 residues. The germline gives CDR1 SEHNR, CDR2 FQNEAQ (reference sequence). V lost 2 bases and J 4 bases, leaving 18 bases between the germline ends. The CDR3 loop reads CASSLIRDKDIYEQYF. The CDR3 DNA is TGTGCCAGCAGCTTAATACGGGACAAGGATATTTACGAGCAGTACTTC.

The chain links TRBV4-1 to TRBJ2-5; D is uncertain. The germline V gene has CDR1 MGHRA and CDR2 YSYEKL. V was pared by 1 base and J by 1 base, with 7 bases between. This CDR3 has 14 residues. The CDR3 region is CASSQVGRQETQYF. CDR3 coding DNA: TGCGCCAGCAGCCAAGTTGGCCGCCAAGAGACCCAGTACTTC.

This clone has a single count. This rearrangement joins TRBV5-4 to TRBJ2-3, with D possibly matching TRBD2 (5 bases). V lost 4 bases and J lost 3, with 15 bases in between. Germline V gene data show CDR1 as SGHNT and CDR2 as YYREEE (reference sequence). The CDR3 totals 15 residues. CDR3 amino acids: CASSQLKLGTDTQYF. The CDR3 DNA sequence: TGTGCCAGCAGCCAACTGAAACTAGGGACAGATACGCAGTATTTT.

The rearrangement links TRBV29-1 to TRBJ1-1, with unresolved D. This CDR3 is built from 11 residues. Trimming stripped 4 bases from V and 4 bases from J, with 7 bases between. Germline V gene data show CDR1 as SQVTM and CDR2 as ANQGSEA. The CDR3 is CSVGRGTEAFF. The DNA of the CDR3 is TGCAGCGTTGGACGGGGCACTGAAGCTTTCTTT. Based on the CDR3 plus reference TRBV29-1 and TRBJ1-1, the full variable domain is SAVISQKPSRDICQRGTSLTIQCQVDSQVTMMFWYRQQPGQSLTLIATANQGSEATYESGFVIDKFPISRPNLTFSTLTVSNMSPEDSSIYLCSVGRGTEAFFGQGTRLTVV.

The chain uses TRBV9 and TRBJ2-3; D not certain. Germline CDR1 and CDR2: SGDLS and YYNGEE. The CDR3 has 13 residues. Trimming removed 3 bases from V and 2 bases from J, with 7 bases in between. The CDR3 DNA follows: TGTGCCAGCAGCGGGGAAAACACAGATACGCAGTATTTT. It codes for CASSGENTDTQYF. The entire variable domain, with the rest obtained from reference TRBV9 and TRBJ2-3, is as follows: DSGVTQTPKHLITATGQRVTLRCSPRSGDLSVYWYQQSLDQGLQFLIQYYNGEERAKGNILERFSAQQFPDLHSELNLSSLELGDSALYFCASSGENTDTQYFGPGTRLTVL.

CDR3 sequence: CASSRSGQGIVEQYF. The CDR3 DNA is TGTGCCAGCAGCCGCTCGGGACAGGGGATAGTTGAGCAGTACTTC. The gene calls are TRBV11-3 and TRBJ2-7, with 10 bases lining up with TRBD1. This CDR3 comprises 15 residues. Germline V gives CDR1 SGHNT, CDR2 YENEEA. Germline trimming cut 5 bases from V and 7 bases from J; bases unmatched to any gene: 11.

The table lists this clone with a count of one. The J gene is TRBJ1-4, the V gene TRBV28; no reliable D call. Germline V gene data show CDR1 as MDHEN and CDR2 as SYDVKM. The germline V and J ends were trimmed by 9 bases and 6 bases, with 14 bases remaining between them. The CDR3 is 13 residues long. The CDR3 is CASSFRLDEKLFF. CDR3 DNA: TGTGCCAGTTCCTTCCGATTGGATGAAAAACTGTTTTTT.

The chain couples TRBV13 to TRBJ2-5; the D is unclear. Trimming shortened V by 0 bases and J by 3 bases, and 5 bases separated the two germline ends. The germline gives CDR1 PRHDT, CDR2 FYEKMQ (reference sequence). There are 13 residues in the CDR3. DNA of the CDR3: TGTGCCAGCAGCTTAGGCTCTGAAGAGACCCAGTACTTC. This codes for CASSLGSEETQYF. The full variable domain, its missing parts supplied by reference TRBV13 and TRBJ2-5, is AAGVIQSPRHLIKEKRETATLKCYPIPRHDTVYWYQQGPGQDPQFLISFYEKMQSDKGSIPDRFSAQQFSDYHSELNMSSLELGDSALYFCASSLGSEETQYFGPGTRLLVL.

In DNA, the CDR3 is TGCAGCGTTGGCCCGGGACAGGGCGGTGGCTACACCTTC. Protein sequence: CSVGPGQGGGYTF. This rearrangement joins TRBV29-1 to TRBJ1-2; 9 bases align to TRBD1. Trimming at V came to 4 bases and at J to 7 bases, leaving 7 bases not matched to a gene. Germline values: CDR1 SQVTM, CDR2 ANQGSEA. This CDR3 has 13 residues.

This rearrangement joins TRBV19 to TRBJ2-5, with 12 bases lining up with TRBD2. Trimming at V came to 4 bases and at J to 2 bases, leaving 2 bases not matched to a gene. CDR1 and CDR2 (germline): LNHDA, SQIVND (reference sequence). The CDR3 is 15 residues long. The CDR3 nucleotides are TGTGCCAGTAGTACCCTAGCGGGAGGGCAAGAGACCCAGTACTTC. Translation gives CASSTLAGGQETQYF.

The V call is TRBV7-9, the J call TRBJ2-7; D is uncertain. The CDR3 is 12 residues long. Germline assignment: CDR1 SEHNR and CDR2 FQNEAQ (reference sequence). Trimming cost V 8 bases and J 1 base, with 9 bases left between them. The CDR3 DNA reads TGTGCCAGCTCTGGCGAGTCCTACGAGCAGTACTTC. Protein: CASSGESYEQYF.

The chain combines TRBV7-9 with TRBJ2-1; TRBD2 is a possible D gene (6 bases). The CDR3 totals 15 residues. The germline V and J ends were trimmed by 2 bases and 2 bases, with 10 bases remaining between them. Germline CDR1 and CDR2: SEHNR and FQNEAQ (reference sequence). This CDR3 reads CASSLLASPYNEQFF. The CDR3 nucleotides read TGTGCCAGCAGCTTACTAGCGTCTCCCTACAATGAGCAGTTCTTC.

This rearrangement joins TRBV27 to TRBJ1-2; a weak D match, TRBD1 (5 bases). Germline CDR1 and CDR2: MNHEY and SMNVEV (reference sequence). The length of the CDR3 is 14 residues. V dropped 5 bases and J dropped 4 bases, with 14 bases sitting between them. The DNA of the CDR3 is TGTGCCAGCAGTCCCCTGGGGGACCTCTATGGCTACACCTTC. Its translation is CASSPLGDLYGYTF.

This clone was counted a single time. This sample includes further DNA sequences coding for the same CDR3. This sequence joins TRBV28 and TRBJ2-7, with D unresolved. CDR3 length: 11 amino acids. Germline CDR1 and CDR2: MDHEN and SYDVKM. The V and J ends lost 5 bases and 4 bases respectively, with 6 bases between them. CDR3 sequence: CASSTLYEQYF. CDR3 DNA sequence: TGTGCCAGCAGTACCTTGTACGAGCAGTACTTC.